What follows are 2 T cell receptor beta chains derived from one specimen sequenced in a study of identical twins. TCRdb processed the 5' RACE reads anew with MiXCR; each CDR3 protein has one entry. Among roughly 500,000 distinct CDR3 sequences listed, 22% were seen once. These data also formed part of another study, on T cells expressing NK-cell markers.

Sequenced sample: CD4+ T cells sorted from blood. Source of these receptors: a woman younger than 30 in good health.

This chain joins TRBV7-3 and TRBJ2-1; 11 bases are shared with TRBD2. Germline V gene data show CDR1 as SGHTA and CDR2 as FQGTGA. This CDR3 spans 15 amino acids. With 2 bases clipped from V and 10 bases from J, the junction kept 7 bases outside the gene matches. The CDR3 loop reads CASSLGTSGPGEQFF. The CDR3, as DNA: TGTGCCAGCAGCTTAGGGACTAGCGGCCCAGGGGAGCAGTTCTTC. The variable domain in full, with the rest retrieved from reference TRBV7-3 and TRBJ2-1, is GAGVSQTPSNKVTEKGKYVELRCDPISGHTALYWYRQSLGQGPEFLIYFQGTGAADDSGLPNDRFFAVRPEGSVSTLKIQRTERGDSAVYLCASSLGTSGPGEQFFGPGTRLTVL.

This clonotype has more than one count but fewer than ten. The CDR3 DNA reads as TGTGCCAGCAATAAGGACAGCAATCAGCCCCAGCATTTT. This codes for CASNKDSNQPQHF. The chain recombines TRBV12-3 or TRBV12-4 with TRBJ1-5; D unresolved. V dropped 7 bases and J dropped 1 base, with 8 bases sitting between them. The CDR3 runs 13 residues.